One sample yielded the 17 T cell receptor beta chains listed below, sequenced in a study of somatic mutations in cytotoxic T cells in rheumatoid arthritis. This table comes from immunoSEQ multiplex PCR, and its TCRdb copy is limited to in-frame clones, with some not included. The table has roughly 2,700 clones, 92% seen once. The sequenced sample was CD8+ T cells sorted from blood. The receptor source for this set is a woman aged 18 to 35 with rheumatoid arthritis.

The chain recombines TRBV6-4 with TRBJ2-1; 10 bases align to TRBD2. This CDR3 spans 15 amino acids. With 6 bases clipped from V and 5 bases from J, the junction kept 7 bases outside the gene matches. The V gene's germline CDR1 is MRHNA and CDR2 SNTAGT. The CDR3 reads CASSPASGSHNEQFF. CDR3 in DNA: TGTGCCAGCAGCCCCGCTAGCGGGAGTCACAATGAGCAGTTCTTC.

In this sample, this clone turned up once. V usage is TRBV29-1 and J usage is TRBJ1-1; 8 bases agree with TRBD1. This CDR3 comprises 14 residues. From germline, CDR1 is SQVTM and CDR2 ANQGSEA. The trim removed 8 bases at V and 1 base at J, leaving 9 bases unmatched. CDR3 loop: CSFTSGTGNTEAFF. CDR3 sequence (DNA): TGCAGCTTTACCTCCGGGACAGGGAACACTGAAGCTTTCTTT.

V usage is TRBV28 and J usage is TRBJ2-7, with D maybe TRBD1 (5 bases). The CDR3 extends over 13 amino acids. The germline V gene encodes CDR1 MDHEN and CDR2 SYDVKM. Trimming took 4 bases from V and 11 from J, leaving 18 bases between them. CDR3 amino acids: CASSSDSSYVKYF. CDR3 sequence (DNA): TGTGCCAGCAGTTCAGACAGTTCCTACGTGAAGTACTTC.

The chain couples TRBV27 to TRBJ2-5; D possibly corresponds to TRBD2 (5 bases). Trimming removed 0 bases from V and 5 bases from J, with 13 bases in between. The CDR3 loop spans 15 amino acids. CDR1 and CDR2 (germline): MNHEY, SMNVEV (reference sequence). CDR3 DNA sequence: TGTGCCAGCAGTTTATCGTGGACTCGACTCGAGACCCAGTACTTC. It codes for CASSLSWTRLETQYF.

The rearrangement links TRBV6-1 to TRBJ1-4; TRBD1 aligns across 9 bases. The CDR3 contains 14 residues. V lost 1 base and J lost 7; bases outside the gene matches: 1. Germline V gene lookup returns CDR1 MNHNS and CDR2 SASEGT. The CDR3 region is CASSEGTGVEKLFF. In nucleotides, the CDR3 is TGTGCCAGCAGTGAAGGGACAGGGGTTGAAAAACTGTTTTTT.

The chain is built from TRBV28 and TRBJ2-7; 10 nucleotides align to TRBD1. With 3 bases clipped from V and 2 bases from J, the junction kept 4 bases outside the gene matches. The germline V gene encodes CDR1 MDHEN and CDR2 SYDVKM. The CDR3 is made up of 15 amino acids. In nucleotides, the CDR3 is TGTGCCAGCAGTTTTGGGACAGGGGCTGCCTACGAGCAGTACTTC. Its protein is CASSFGTGAAYEQYF.

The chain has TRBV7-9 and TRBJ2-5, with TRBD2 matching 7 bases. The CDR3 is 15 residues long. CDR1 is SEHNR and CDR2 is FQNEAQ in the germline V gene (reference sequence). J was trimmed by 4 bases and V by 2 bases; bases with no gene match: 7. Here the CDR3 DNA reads TGTGCCAGCAGCTTAAAAGAATCGGGGGGAGAGACCCAGTACTTC. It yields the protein CASSLKESGGETQYF.

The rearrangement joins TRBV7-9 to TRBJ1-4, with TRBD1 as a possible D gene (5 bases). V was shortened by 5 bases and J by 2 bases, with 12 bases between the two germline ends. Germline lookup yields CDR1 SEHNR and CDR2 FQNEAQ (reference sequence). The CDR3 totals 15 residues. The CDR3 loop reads CASSPRGVTNEKLFF. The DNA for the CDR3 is TGTGCCAGCAGCCCGCGGGGGGTCACTAATGAAAAACTGTTTTTT.

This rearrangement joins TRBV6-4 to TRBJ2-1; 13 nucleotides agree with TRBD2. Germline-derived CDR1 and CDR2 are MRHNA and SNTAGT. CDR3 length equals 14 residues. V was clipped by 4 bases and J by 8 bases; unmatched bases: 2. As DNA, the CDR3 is TGTGCCAGCAGTGGGACTAGCGGGAGTGATGAGCAGTTCTTC. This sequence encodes CASSGTSGSDEQFF.

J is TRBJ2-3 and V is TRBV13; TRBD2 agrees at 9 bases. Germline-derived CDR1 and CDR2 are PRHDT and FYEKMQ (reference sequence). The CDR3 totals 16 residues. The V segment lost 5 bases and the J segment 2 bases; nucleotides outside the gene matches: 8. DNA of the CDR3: TGTGCCAGCAGCACCACACTAGCGGGTTTCACAGATACGCAGTATTTT. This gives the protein CASSTTLAGFTDTQYF.

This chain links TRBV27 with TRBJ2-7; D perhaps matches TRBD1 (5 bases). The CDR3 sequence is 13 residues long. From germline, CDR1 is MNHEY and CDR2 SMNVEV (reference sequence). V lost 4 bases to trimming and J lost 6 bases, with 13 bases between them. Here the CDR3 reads CASSWSGYGEQYF. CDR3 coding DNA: TGTGCCAGCAGTTGGTCAGGGTACGGCGAGCAGTACTTC.

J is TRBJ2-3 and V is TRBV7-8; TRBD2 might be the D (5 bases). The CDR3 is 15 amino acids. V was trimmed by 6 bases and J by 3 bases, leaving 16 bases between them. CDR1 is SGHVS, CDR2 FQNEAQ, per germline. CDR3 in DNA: TGTGCCAGCAGAACTTCCCGGGAAGGGACAGATACGCAGTATTTT. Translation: CASRTSREGTDTQYF.

The CDR3 sequence: CARSFFGTGRGQPQHF. CDR3 nucleotides: TGTGCCAGAAGCTTCTTTGGGACAGGGAGGGGTCAGCCCCAGCATTTT. This sequence joins TRBV7-5 and TRBJ1-5; TRBD1 reflects the table's D call only, with no check against the DNA. TRBV7-5 is classified as a pseudogene. This CDR3 region has 16 residues.

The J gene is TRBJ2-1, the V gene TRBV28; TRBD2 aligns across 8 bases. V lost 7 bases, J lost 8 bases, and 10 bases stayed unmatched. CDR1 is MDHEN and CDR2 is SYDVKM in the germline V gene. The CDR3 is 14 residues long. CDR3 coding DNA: TGTGCCAGCAAGGAGCGGGAGTATCGGGATGAGCAGTTCTTC. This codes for CASKEREYRDEQFF.

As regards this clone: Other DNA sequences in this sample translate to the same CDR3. The CDR3 sequence: CASSVGTGGSYEQYF. CDR3 bases: TGTGCCAGCAGCGTCGGGACAGGGGGTTCCTACGAGCAGTACTTC. The chain is built from TRBV9 and TRBJ2-7, with 11 bases that match TRBD1. The trim removed 2 bases at V and 1 base at J, leaving 2 bases unmatched. CDR1 is SGDLS, CDR2 YYNGEE, per germline. This CDR3 is 15 amino acids long.

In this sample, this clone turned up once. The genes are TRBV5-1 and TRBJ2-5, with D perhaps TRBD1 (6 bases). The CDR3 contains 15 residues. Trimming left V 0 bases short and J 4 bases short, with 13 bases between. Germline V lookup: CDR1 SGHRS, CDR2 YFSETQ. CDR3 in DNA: TGCGCCAGCAGCTTGGTGCCCAGGGGTGGAGAGACCCAGTACTTC. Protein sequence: CASSLVPRGGETQYF.

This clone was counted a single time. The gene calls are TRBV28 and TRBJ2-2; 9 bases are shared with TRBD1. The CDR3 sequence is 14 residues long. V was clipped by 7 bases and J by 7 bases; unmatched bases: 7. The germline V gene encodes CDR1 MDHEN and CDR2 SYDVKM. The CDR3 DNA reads TGTGCCAGCACCAGGGACAGGGAGGACGGGGAGCTGTTTTTT. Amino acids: CASTRDREDGELFF.